This T cell receptor (beta chain) was sequenced for a study of blood T cells in healthy people across ages. Then a second PCR, running roughly 7 to 11 cycles, was carried out with a sample-barcoded 5' primer and a J-beta primer mix. MiXCR, applied by TCRdb to the 5' RACE reads, yields one record per CDR3 protein. The data show 900,000 to 950,000 distinct CDR3 sequences, approximately 32% seen once. V dropped 1 base and J dropped 3 bases, with 13 bases sitting between them. The CDR3 has 15 residues. Germline-derived CDR1 and CDR2 are MGHRA and YSYEKL. In its sample, this clonotype was seen many times. These sequences were also reported in another study, on T cells of mothers and their children. That source adds: Second-PCR amplification with M1S added sample barcodes and 2-4 random nucleotides.

Specimen: blood. The clonotype originates from a middle-aged woman in good health. This chain connects TRBV4-1 to TRBJ2-7; weak D call: TRBD1 (6 bases). The chain's CDR3 is CASSQAWTQGYEQYF. The CDR3 nucleotides are TGCGCCAGCAGCCAAGCCTGGACACAGGGCTACGAGCAGTACTTC.